This T cell receptor beta chain was observed in a study of metastatic and nonmetastatic thyroid tumors. The wider study: Repertoire data that came from the blood and tumor or nodule tissue of malignant and benign thyroid patients were compared.

On this clone: What it binds is not known. Its ends do not fully match the called genes, so a read error is possible.

Study findings and constraints: Relative to benign nodules, malignant thyroid tumors were reportedly characterized by significantly elevated TCR beta diversity in blood and tumor.

Germline V lookup: CDR1 PRHDT, CDR2 FYEKMQ (reference sequence). The CDR3 covers 14 residues. MiXCR was used by TCRdb to re-call the PCR reads. In the table there are more than 40,000 clones, 25% to 35% of which are singletons. All patients were treatment-naive before thyroid surgery. Sequencing input: blood. The origin of this receptor is a male donor with papillary thyroid cancer or a benign thyroid nodule (not recorded which). Some clones in this sample may be carry-over from other donors' samples. The chain couples TRBV13 to TRBJ1-5; D ambiguous. CDR3: CASSLRPSFQLQHF. The CDR3 nucleotides read TGTGCCAGCAGCTTAAGGCCTTCGTTTCAGCTCCAGCATTTT. Based on the CDR3 plus reference TRBV13 and TRBJ1-5, the full variable domain is AAGVIQSPRHLIKEKRETATLKCYPIPRHDTVYWYQQGPGQDPQFLISFYEKMQSDKGSIPDRFSAQQFSDYHSELNMSSLELGDSALYFCASSLRPSFQLQHFGDGTRLSIL.